The entry that follows covers one T cell receptor beta chain sequence. J gave up 2 bases and V 6 bases, and 3 bases lay outside the gene matches. This CDR3 has 13 amino acids. This record belongs to a study of blood T cell repertoires in COVID-19. Study-level background: PBMCs, B-cell-depleted T cells, or T cells were the source of the cDNA or gDNA that made up the material.

Study processing details: Reference gene primer amplification gave estimated nucleated cell counts. Assay: immunoSEQ multiplex PCR; the TCRdb copy retains only in-frame clones and omits some. Clonal size and the V and J genes are those of that table, whereas D and trimming came from the DNA. Of 150,000 to 200,000 clones detected, about nine tenths appear once; the ten largest clones hold roughly 2%. This TCR was sampled from a man younger than 35 with acute or convalescent COVID-19. The sequencing input was peripheral blood. V gene TRBV12-3 or TRBV12-4 combines with J gene TRBJ2-7, with 8 nucleotides matching TRBD1. The CDR3 nucleotides are TGTGCCAGCAGGGGGACAGGCCCCTACGAGCAGTACTTC. This gives the protein CASRGTGPYEQYF.